Listed below are T cell receptor beta chains from one sample, sequenced in a study of cytomegalovirus exposure and HLA in healthy donors. TCRdb's copy holds only in-frame clones and misses some; the assay was immunoSEQ multiplex PCR. This table holds some 130,000 clones, around 77% found once. Material: PBMCs. These receptors came from a man aged 25-40 years in good health. The CDR3 runs from the conserved cysteine through the conserved F or W.

j_call v_call cdr3_aa
NA TRBV11-2 CASRRPGRSDYEQYF
TRBJ2-1 TRBV15 CATGRLAGVNEQFF
TRBJ1-5 TRBV19 CASSDPPGTGALVGNQPQHF
TRBJ2-1 TRBV2 CASGGTVYNEQFF
TRBJ1-3 TRBV5-6 CASSSTGISGNTIYF
TRBJ2-2 TRBV7-9 CSSSLHSHRRESGELFF
TRBJ2-1 TRBV30 CAWSVGSLSSYNEQFF
TRBJ2-3 TRBV9 CASSLDSAGGTDTQYF
TRBJ2-1 TRBV7-9 CSSSLLESYNEQFF
TRBJ1-6 TRBV7-2 CASSLGTGPYNSPLHF
TRBJ1-6 TRBV27 CASGGQENSPLHF